The 23 T cell receptor beta chains given below trace back to one sample, sequenced in a study of cytomegalovirus exposure and HLA in healthy donors. Profiled with immunoSEQ multiplex PCR; TCRdb holds only in-frame clones, not every one. The sample carries roughly 200,000 clones, 80% to 85% recorded once. Sequencing was performed on PBMCs. These receptors originate from a woman between 18 and 30 years old in good health and CMV-seropositive.

This clone was counted a single time. J is TRBJ2-7 and V is TRBV14; TRBD1 matches at 7 bases. The length of the CDR3 is 14 residues. Germline loops: CDR1 SGHDN, CDR2 FVKESK. The trim removed 3 bases at V and 3 bases at J, leaving 5 bases unmatched. The CDR3 spells CASSQRTGLYEQYF. The CDR3 DNA follows: TGTGCCAGCAGCCAGCGGACAGGCCTCTACGAGCAGTACTTC.

The CDR3, as DNA: TGTGCCAGCAGCCGCTCGGGACAGGGTATTTATGGCTACACCTTC. Its protein product is CASSRSGQGIYGYTF. This chain links TRBV7-2 with TRBJ1-2; TRBD1 matches 9 bases. The trim removed 5 bases at V and 5 bases at J, leaving 9 bases unmatched. The length of the CDR3 is 15 residues. The germline gives CDR1 SGHTA, CDR2 FQGNSA.

V and J are TRBV12-1 and TRBJ2-1; TRBD1 reflects the table's D call only, with no check against the DNA. TRBV12-1 is classified as a pseudogene. The CDR3 is 14 residues long. As DNA, the CDR3 is TGTGCCAGCAGCTTTTGCAGCTCCTACAATGAGCAGTTCTTC. It yields the protein CASSFCSSYNEQFF.

The chain joins TRBV7-2 to TRBJ2-3; 10 bases are a match to TRBD2. The CDR3 sequence is 16 residues long. The germline CDR1 and CDR2 sequences are SGHTA and FQGNSA. J lost 4 bases, V lost 3 bases, and 7 bases had no gene match. CDR3 region: CASSLGTSALPDTQYF. DNA for the CDR3: TGTGCCAGCAGCTTGGGGACTAGCGCCTTGCCAGATACGCAGTATTTT.

In its sample, this clone was seen a few times. The J gene is TRBJ1-5, the V gene TRBV4-1; D might be TRBD1 (6 bases). This CDR3 contains 16 residues. Germline CDR1 reads MGHRA; CDR2 reads YSYEKL. Trimming cost V 0 bases and J 4 bases, with 13 bases left between them. The CDR3 sequence: CASSQDPPGTNQPQHF. CDR3 coding DNA: TGCGCCAGCAGCCAAGATCCGCCAGGGACAAATCAGCCCCAGCATTTT.

This clone was counted a single time. The chain employs TRBV4-1 and TRBJ2-5; TRBD2 aligns across 14 bases. Germline-derived CDR1 and CDR2 are MGHRA and YSYEKL. V was pared by 2 bases and J by 3 bases, with 11 bases of the junction left unmatched. The CDR3 length is 19 residues. Written as DNA, the CDR3 is TGCGCCAGCAGCCAACCCCGACTAGCGGGGGGGCCGGGTAAAGAGACCCAGTACTTC. This sequence encodes CASSQPRLAGGPGKETQYF.

The CDR3 reads CASSLMSMGAGNTGELFF. CDR3 nucleotides: TGTGCCAGCAGCTTAATGTCGATGGGCGCGGGGAACACCGGGGAGCTGTTTTTT. V is TRBV7-6 and J is TRBJ2-2; tentatively, D is TRBD2 (5 bases). The CDR3 runs 18 residues. Germline V gene sequence: CDR1 SGHVS, CDR2 FNYEAQ. The V end was cut by 2 bases, the J end by 1 base, with 17 bases between. Full variable domain (remainder filled in from reference TRBV7-6 and TRBJ2-2): GAGVSQSPRYKVTKRGQDVALRCDPISGHVSLYWYRQALGQGPEFLTYFNYEAQQDKSGLPNDRFSAERPEGSISTLTIQRTEQRDSAMYRCASSLMSMGAGNTGELFFGEGSRLTVL.

This chain connects TRBV13 to TRBJ2-7, with 10 bases that match TRBD1. CDR3 length: 17 residues. Germline V gives CDR1 PRHDT, CDR2 FYEKMQ (reference sequence). The ends lost 5 bases at V and 0 bases at J; junction bases unmatched: 10. The DNA for the CDR3 is TGTGCCAGCAGCACCCGAAGGACAGGGGGATTCTCCTACGAGCAGTACTTC. Amino acid sequence: CASSTRRTGGFSYEQYF.

The rearrangement links TRBV14 to TRBJ2-1; possible D gene TRBD2, 6 bases. Trimming pared 4 bases from V and 4 bases from J, leaving 8 bases between. This CDR3 has 13 amino acids. CDR1 SGHDN and CDR2 FVKESK come from the germline V gene. The CDR3: CASSLRGYNEQFF. As DNA, the CDR3 is TGTGCCAGCAGCCTCCGGGGGTACAATGAGCAGTTCTTC.

The rearrangement links TRBV7-8 to TRBJ2-7; D possibly corresponds to TRBD1 (6 bases). CDR1 and CDR2 (germline): SGHVS, FQNEAQ. There are 16 residues in the CDR3. The ends were cut back, 5 bases at V and 3 bases at J, with 20 bases in the middle. The CDR3 spells CASSPRHRDKYYEQYF. The CDR3, as DNA: TGTGCCAGCAGCCCCCGGCATCGGGACAAGTACTACGAGCAGTACTTC.

This chain connects TRBV29-1 to TRBJ1-2; TRBD1 matches at 10 bases. V gave up 5 bases and J gave up 0 bases; unmatched junction bases: 9. From germline, CDR1 is SQVTM and CDR2 ANQGSEA. CDR3 length: 16 amino acids. The chain's CDR3 is CSVSGTGADTNYGYTF. The CDR3, as DNA: TGCAGCGTTAGCGGGACAGGGGCGGACACTAACTATGGCTACACCTTC.

CDR3 protein: CASSREQGTIGGYTF. The CDR3 DNA reads as TGTGCCAGCAGTCGGGAACAGGGGACGATAGGAGGCTACACCTTC. This sequence joins TRBV6-5 and TRBJ1-2; 7 bases fit TRBD1. Germline assignment: CDR1 MNHEY and CDR2 SVGAGI. This CDR3 region has 15 residues. Trimming took 5 bases from V and 8 from J; bases not matched to a gene: 14.

The table lists this clone with a count of one. This rearrangement joins TRBV7-3 to TRBJ1-1; a possible D gene is TRBD1 (6 bases). The CDR3 spans 15 residues. From germline, CDR1 is SGHTA and CDR2 FQGTGA. With 0 bases removed from V and 1 base from J, the gap between germline ends came to 9 bases. CDR3 nucleotide sequence: TGTGCCAGCAGCTTAACGGCGGGGGCGAACACTGAAGCTTTCTTT. As protein: CASSLTAGANTEAFF.

The V and J genes are TRBV18 and TRBJ1-5; maybe TRBD1 (5 bases). V dropped 5 bases and J dropped 2 bases, with 25 bases sitting between them. CDR1 and CDR2 (germline): KGHSH, LQKENI. The CDR3 spans 19 residues. CDR3 in amino acids: CASSTLTGKASGGNQPQHF. CDR3 sequence (DNA): TGTGCCAGCTCAACCTTAACAGGAAAGGCGAGTGGGGGCAATCAGCCCCAGCATTTT.

The rearrangement uses TRBV6-1 and TRBJ1-2, with a tentative D call TRBD1 (5 bases). The CDR3 loop spans 14 amino acids. Germline V gene sequence: CDR1 MNHNS, CDR2 SASEGT. Trimming pared 2 bases from V and 8 bases from J, leaving 15 bases between. The CDR3 DNA is TGTGCCAGCAGTGAATACGGGGGGAGTAGGGGCTACACCTTC. Translating it yields CASSEYGGSRGYTF.

The V and J genes are TRBV4-1 and TRBJ2-1, with TRBD1 as a possible D gene (6 bases). Germline-derived CDR1 and CDR2 are MGHRA and YSYEKL. Trimming pared 1 base from V and 5 bases from J, leaving 15 bases between. The CDR3 runs to 16 residues. The chain's CDR3 is CASSQAWQGNNNEQFF. In DNA, the CDR3 is TGCGCCAGCAGCCAAGCCTGGCAGGGGAATAACAATGAGCAGTTCTTC.

This chain connects TRBV6-5 to TRBJ2-2, with a tentative D call TRBD1 (6 bases). With 9 bases removed from V and 2 bases from J, the gap between germline ends came to 13 bases. This CDR3 spans 14 amino acids. Per the germline V gene, CDR1 is MNHEY and CDR2 is SVGAGI. The CDR3 region is CASRPGHNTGELFF. The CDR3 nucleotides are TGTGCCAGTCGGCCGGGACACAACACCGGGGAGCTGTTTTTT.

This chain joins TRBV7-2 and TRBJ2-5; TRBD1 agrees at 10 bases. This CDR3 contains 14 residues. The ends lost 1 base at V and 6 bases at J; junction bases unmatched: 2. The germline CDR1 and CDR2 sequences are SGHTA and FQGNSA. In nucleotides, the CDR3 is TGTGCCAGCAGCTTAGGGACAGGGGGACAGACCCAGTACTTC. This codes for CASSLGTGGQTQYF.

The chain has TRBV4-1 and TRBJ2-3; 8 bases fit TRBD2. V gave up 1 base and J gave up 4 bases; unmatched junction bases: 4. CDR1 and CDR2 from the germline V gene are MGHRA and YSYEKL. The CDR3 has 15 amino acids. The CDR3 nucleotides are TGCGCCAGCAGCCAAGCGGGGGGGCGGGCAGATACGCAGTATTTT. This codes for CASSQAGGRADTQYF.

The V gene is TRBV15, the J gene TRBJ2-6, with TRBD1 matching over 7 bases. CDR1 and CDR2 from the germline V gene are LNHNV and YYDKDF (reference sequence). This CDR3 is 17 amino acids long. V was clipped by 4 bases and J by 0 bases; unmatched bases: 6. CDR3 amino acids: CATSTDRRLSGANVLTF. The DNA of the CDR3 is TGTGCCACCAGCACGGACAGGAGACTCTCTGGGGCCAACGTCCTGACTTTC.

The chain employs TRBV7-9 and TRBJ2-1, with TRBD2 matching 14 bases. Germline CDR1 is SEHNR and CDR2 is FQNEAQ (reference sequence). Losses at the gene ends were 7 bases for V and 5 bases for J; bases not matched to a gene: 10. The CDR3 runs 17 residues. The CDR3, as DNA: TGTGCCAGCACCCTGGGGATGGGACTAGCGGGGGACAATGAGCAGTTCTTC. It specifies CASTLGMGLAGDNEQFF.

This clone was detected a few times. V usage is TRBV4-1 and J usage is TRBJ2-7, with 11 bases aligning to TRBD1. CDR1 is MGHRA and CDR2 is YSYEKL in the germline V gene. V gave up 3 bases and J gave up 4 bases; unmatched junction bases: 5. This CDR3 spans 15 amino acids. The CDR3 nucleotides are TGCGCCAGCAGCCATCCGGACAGGGGGCTATACGAGCAGTACTTC. Translation gives CASSHPDRGLYEQYF.

The chain has TRBV4-3 and TRBJ2-3; D gene ambiguous. The CDR3 length is 14 residues. V was trimmed by 0 bases and J by 5 bases, leaving 9 bases between them. Looked up from germline, CDR1 is LGHNA and CDR2 is YSLEER. CDR3 in DNA: TGCGCCAGCAGCCAAGACCAGGAAAAAGATACGCAGTATTTT. It yields the protein CASSQDQEKDTQYF.